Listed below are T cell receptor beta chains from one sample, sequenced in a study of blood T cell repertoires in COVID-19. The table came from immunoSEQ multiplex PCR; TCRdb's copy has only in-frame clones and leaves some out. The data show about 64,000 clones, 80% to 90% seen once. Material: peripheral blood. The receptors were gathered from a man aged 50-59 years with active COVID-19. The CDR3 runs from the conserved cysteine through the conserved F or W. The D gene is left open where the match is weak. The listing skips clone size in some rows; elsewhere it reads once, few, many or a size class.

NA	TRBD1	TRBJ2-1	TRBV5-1	TGCGCCAGCAGCTTGGCCGGGACAGGGGTTGGTGAGCAGTTCTTC	CASSLAGTGVGEQFF
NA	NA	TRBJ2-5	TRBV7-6	TGTGCCAGCAGCTTCGGCGTGGGGGGGCCGGGGGCAGCAGAGACCCAGTACTTC	CASSFGVGGPGAAETQYF
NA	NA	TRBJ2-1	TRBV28	TGTGCCAGCAGTGCTACAGGGTACAATGAGCAGTTCTTC	CASSATGYNEQFF
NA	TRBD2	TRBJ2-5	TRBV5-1	TGCGCCAGCAGCCGAGGGACTAGCGGGGCCCCCTCAGAGACCCAGTACTTC	CASSRGTSGAPSETQYF
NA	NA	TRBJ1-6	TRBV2	TGTGCCAGCAGATATAACAGGGATGATTCACCCCTCCACTTT	CASRYNRDDSPLHF
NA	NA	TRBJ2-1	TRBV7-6	TGTGCCAGCAGCTTAGGGACTCGGACCCTTTACAATGAGCAGTTCTTC	CASSLGTRTLYNEQFF
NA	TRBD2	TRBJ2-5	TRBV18	TGTGCCAGCTCACCGACTAGCGGGGGGTCGTACCAAGAGACCCAGTACTTC	CASSPTSGGSYQETQYF
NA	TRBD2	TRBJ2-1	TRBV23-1	TGCGCCAGCAGTCACGAAAACGATAGGCGGGGGGATCTTGGTAGTGAGCAGTTCTTC	CASSHENDRRGDLGSEQFF
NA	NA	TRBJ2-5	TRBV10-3	TGTGCCATCAGTGAGTCGATCCGGGACGGGACTGAGACGCAAGAGACCCAGTACTTC	CAISESIRDGTETQETQYF
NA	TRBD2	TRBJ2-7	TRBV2	TGTGCCAGCAGTGAACTTGCTAGCGGACCCTTTGGGGAGCAGTACTTC	CASSELASGPFGEQYF
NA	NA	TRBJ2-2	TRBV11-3	TGTGCCAGCAGCTTAGTCGGCGGTTTCGCGGAGCTGTTTTTT	CASSLVGGFAELFF
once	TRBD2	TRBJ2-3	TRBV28	TGTGCCAGCAAGGTAGCGGGGGGTCGAACAGATACGCAGTATTTT	CASKVAGGRTDTQYF
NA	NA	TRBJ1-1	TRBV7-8	TGTGCCAGCAGCCCCCGATTCCTGAGGACTGAAGCTTTCTTT	CASSPRFLRTEAFF
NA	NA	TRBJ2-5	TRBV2	TGTGCCAGCAGTGAAGGATGGGGGGATGAGACCCAGTACTTC	CASSEGWGDETQYF
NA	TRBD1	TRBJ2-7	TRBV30	TGTGCCTGGAGTGCTGACAGGGGGCAGGTCGAGCAGTACTTC	CAWSADRGQVEQYF
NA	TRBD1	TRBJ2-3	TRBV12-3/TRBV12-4	TGTGCCAGCTCGGGACAGGGGGCAGATACGCAGTATTTT	CASSGQGADTQYF
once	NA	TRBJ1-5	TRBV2	TGTGCCAGCAGTGGCGACACATTCTATCAGCCCCAGCATTTT	CASSGDTFYQPQHF
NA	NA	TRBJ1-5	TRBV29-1	TGCAGCGCCGAGGTAGGTGGGAATCAGCCCCAGCATTTT	CSAEVGGNQPQHF
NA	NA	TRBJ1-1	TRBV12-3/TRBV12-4	TGTGCCAGCAGTAAGAAGCGGGACACTGAAGCTTTCTTT	CASSKKRDTEAFF
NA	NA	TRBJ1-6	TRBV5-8	TGTGCCAGCAGCTTGGGTAGCTCCTATAATTCACCCCTCCACTTT	CASSLGSSYNSPLHF
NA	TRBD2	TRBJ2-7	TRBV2	TGTGCCAGCAGGAACCTTCTAGCGGGAGGCTCCTACGAGCAGTACTTC	CASRNLLAGGSYEQYF
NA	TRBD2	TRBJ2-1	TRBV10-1	TGCGCCAGCAGTGATTCCAGCGGGGGGGCTCATGAGCAGTTCTTC	CASSDSSGGAHEQFF
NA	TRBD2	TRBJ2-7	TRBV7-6	TGTGCCAGCAGCTTAGGAGGGGGGACTAGCGGGAGAGGGGAGCAGTACTTC	CASSLGGGTSGRGEQYF
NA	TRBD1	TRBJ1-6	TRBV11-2	TGTGCCAGCAGCCGGGGACAGGGAGGTCGGTCACCCCTCCACTTT	CASSRGQGGRSPLHF
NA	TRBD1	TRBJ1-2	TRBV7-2	TGTGCCAGCAGCTTAACCTCCACAGGGGAGAACTATGGCTACACCTTC	CASSLTSTGENYGYTF
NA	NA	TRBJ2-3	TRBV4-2	TGTGCCAGCAGCCAAGAGGTCACGGACTTCACAGATACGCAGTATTTT	CASSQEVTDFTDTQYF
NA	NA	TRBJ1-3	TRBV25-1	TGTGCCAGCAGTGAATTCAGCTCTGGAAACACCATATATTTT	CASSEFSSGNTIYF
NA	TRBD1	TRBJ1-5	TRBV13	TGTGCCAGCAGCTTAGGTGCCAGGGGGCGCCTTCAGCCCCAGCATTTT	CASSLGARGRLQPQHF
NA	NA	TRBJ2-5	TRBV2	TGTGCCAGCAGCGGGAGTCGAGAGACCCAGTACTTC	CASSGSRETQYF
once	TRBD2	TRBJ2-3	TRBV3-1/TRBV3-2	TGTGCCAGCAGCCAAGAGGGTCTAGCGGGGGGCGGCACAGATACGCAGTATTTT	CASSQEGLAGGGTDTQYF
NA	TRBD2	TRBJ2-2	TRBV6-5	TGTGCCAGCAGTTTCGAAGCGGGGGGGAACACCGGGGAGCTGTTTTTT	CASSFEAGGNTGELFF
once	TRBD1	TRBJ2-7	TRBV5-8	TGTGCCAGCACCCGACAGGGGGTCCACGAGCAGTACTTC	CASTRQGVHEQYF
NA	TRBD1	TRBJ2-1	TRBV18	TGTGCCAGCTCACCGCGCCCGGGACAGGGGAGCAATGAGCAGTTCTTC	CASSPRPGQGSNEQFF
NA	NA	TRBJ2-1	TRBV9	TGTGCCAGCAGCGTAGGAGGCACCAACAATGAGCAGTTCTTC	CASSVGGTNNEQFF
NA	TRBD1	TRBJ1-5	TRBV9	TGTGCCAGCAGCCCCACCCCAGGGGGCTTTCAGCCCCAGCATTTT	CASSPTPGGFQPQHF
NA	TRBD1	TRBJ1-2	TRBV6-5	TGTGCCAGTAAGGCGTGGGCAGGGGGAACGGATGGCTACACCTTC	CASKAWAGGTDGYTF
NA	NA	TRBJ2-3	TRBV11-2	TGTGCCAGCAGCTTAGATTCCCCCCGCCGGGCGCAGTATTTT	CASSLDSPRRAQYF